This TCR beta chain was recovered during a study of shared T cell receptors in the human thymus. Germline V gene lookup returns CDR1 MDHEN and CDR2 SYDVKM. With V trimmed by 0 bases and J by 4 bases, 5 bases remained unmatched. This CDR3 is 16 amino acids long. TCRdb's copy holds only in-frame clones and misses some; the assay was immunoSEQ multiplex PCR. The sample shows hundreds of thousands of clones, 75% to 85% of them seen only once. The sample also formed part of further work on human thymus T cells. That paper adds: Corrective surgery for congenital heart defects was being performed on the healthy Finnish infants who served as donors. Resected material from corrective heart surgery provided the thymus tissue analysed.

The sequenced sample consisted of thymocytes. The TCR sequence derives from a boy younger than two with a congenital heart defect. The chain employs TRBV28 and TRBJ2-7, with 11 bases identical to TRBD1. CDR3 region: CASSLWGTGGWYEQYF. CDR3 nucleotides: TGTGCCAGCAGTTTATGGGGGACAGGGGGATGGTACGAGCAGTACTTC.